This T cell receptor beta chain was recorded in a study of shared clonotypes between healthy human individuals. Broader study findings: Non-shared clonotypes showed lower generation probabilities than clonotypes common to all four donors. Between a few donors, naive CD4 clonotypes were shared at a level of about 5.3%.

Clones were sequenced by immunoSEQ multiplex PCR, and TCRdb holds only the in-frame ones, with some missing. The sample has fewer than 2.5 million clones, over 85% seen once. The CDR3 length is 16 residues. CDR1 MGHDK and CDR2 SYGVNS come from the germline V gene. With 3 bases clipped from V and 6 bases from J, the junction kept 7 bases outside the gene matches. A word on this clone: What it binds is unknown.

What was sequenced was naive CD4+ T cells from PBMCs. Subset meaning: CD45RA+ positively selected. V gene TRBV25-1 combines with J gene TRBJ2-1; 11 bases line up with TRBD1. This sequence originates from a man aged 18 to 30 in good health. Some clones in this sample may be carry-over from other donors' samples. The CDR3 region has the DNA TGTGCCAGCAGTGATCCCGGACAGGGGGCGCGCAATGAGCAGTTCTTC. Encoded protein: CASSDPGQGARNEQFF. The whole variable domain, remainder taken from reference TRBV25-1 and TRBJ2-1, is EADIYQTPRYLVIGTGKKITLECSQTMGHDKMYWYQQDPGMELHLIHYSYGVNSTEKGDLSSESTVSRIRTEHFPLTLESARPSHTSQYLCASSDPGQGARNEQFFGPGTRLTVL.